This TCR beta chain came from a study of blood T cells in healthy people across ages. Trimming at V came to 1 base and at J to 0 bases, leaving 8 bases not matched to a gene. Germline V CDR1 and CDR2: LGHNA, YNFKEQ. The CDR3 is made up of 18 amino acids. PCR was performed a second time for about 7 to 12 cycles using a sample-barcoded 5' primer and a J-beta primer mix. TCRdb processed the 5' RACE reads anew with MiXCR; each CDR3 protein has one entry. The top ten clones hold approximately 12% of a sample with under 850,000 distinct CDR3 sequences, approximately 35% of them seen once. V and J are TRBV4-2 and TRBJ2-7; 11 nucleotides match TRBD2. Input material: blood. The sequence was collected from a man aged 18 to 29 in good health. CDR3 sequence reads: CASSQGASGGTFSYEQYF. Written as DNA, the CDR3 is TGTGCCAGCAGCCAAGGGGCTAGCGGGGGGACCTTCTCCTACGAGCAGTACTTC.